The sample holds a few counts of the clone carrying this T cell receptor beta chain. Its antigen is undetermined. The assay was immunoSEQ multiplex PCR, and TCRdb's table has in-frame clones only and misses some. Altogether 2,500,000 or so clones are present, approximately 90% being singletons, with the ten largest covering about 0.13%. The study separated CD4+ cells into CD45RA+ naive and CD45RA-negative memory subsets. This sample was included in a study of shared clonotypes between healthy human individuals. Overall study findings and caveats: Sharing of clonotypes among donors was expected to vary with sequencing depth. Since donors were few, the genetic and exposure-history diversity represented was limited. Rarefaction revealed incomplete sorted-subset sequencing despite large depth.

Germline loops: CDR1 PRHDT, CDR2 FYEKMQ (reference sequence). The CDR3 spans 13 residues. Trimming removed 5 bases from V and 6 bases from J, with 13 bases in between. The sequence derives from a man between 18 and 35 years old in good health. V usage is TRBV13 and J usage is TRBJ1-1; maybe TRBD1 (5 bases). The sample comprised naive CD4+ T cells sorted from blood. The sample's subset: CD45RA+ positively selected. The CDR3 spells CASSNQAGAEAFF. DNA for the CDR3: TGTGCCAGCAGCAACCAGGCGGGGGCTGAAGCTTTCTTT.